This T cell receptor (beta chain) was sequenced for a study of blood T cell repertoires in COVID-19. In the authors' methods: By means of reference gene primer amplification, nucleated cell counts were estimated. Sequencing was performed with immunoSEQ multiplex PCR; in TCRdb, only in-frame clones are kept and a portion is missing. V, J and clone size derive from that table, while D and trimming were established from the DNA sequence. The top ten hold approximately 13% of the sample, which has approximately 99,000 clones, around 83% seen once. The CDR3 totals 14 residues. The germline gives CDR1 LGHDT, CDR2 YNNKEL (reference sequence). The V end lost 3 bases, the J end lost 4 bases, and 12 bases lay between the germline ends.

The chain employs TRBV3-1 (or the pseudogene TRBV3-2) and TRBJ2-5; a weak D match, TRBD1 (7 bases). Sequenced material: peripheral blood. The clonotype was recovered from a woman between 55 and 75 years old in a cohort sampled during active or convalescent COVID-19. The DNA for the CDR3 is TGTGCCAGCAGCCACCCAGGGGGGCTAGAGACCCAGTACTTC. Translating gives CASSHPGGLETQYF.